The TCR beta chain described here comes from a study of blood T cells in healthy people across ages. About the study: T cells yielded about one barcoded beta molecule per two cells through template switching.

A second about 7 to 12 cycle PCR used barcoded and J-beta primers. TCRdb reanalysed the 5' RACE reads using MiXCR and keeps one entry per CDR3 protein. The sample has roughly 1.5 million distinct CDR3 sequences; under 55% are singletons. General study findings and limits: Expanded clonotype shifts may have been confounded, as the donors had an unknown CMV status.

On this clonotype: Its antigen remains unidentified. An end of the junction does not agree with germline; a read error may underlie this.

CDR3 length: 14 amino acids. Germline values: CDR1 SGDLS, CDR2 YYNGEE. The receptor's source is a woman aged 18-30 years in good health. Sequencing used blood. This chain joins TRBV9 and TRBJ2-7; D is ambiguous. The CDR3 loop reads CAGSPGIGRDEQYF. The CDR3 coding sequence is TGTGCCGGCAGCCCCGGCATTGGCCGGGACGAGCAGTACTTC.